The 16 T cell receptor beta chains listed next were all sequenced from one sample in a study of cytomegalovirus exposure and HLA in healthy donors. Here immunoSEQ multiplex PCR was the method, and the copy in TCRdb shows in-frame clones only, minus some. The table records about 330,000 clones, about nine tenths of them present only once. Sequencing used PBMCs. Every receptor here comes from a woman aged 25 to 39 in good health and CMV-seropositive.

This clone was detected once. The chain recombines TRBV2 with TRBJ2-1, with 10 positions matching TRBD2. This CDR3 spans 14 amino acids. Germline assignment: CDR1 SNHLY and CDR2 FYNNEI. The V gene end was trimmed by 8 bases and the J gene end by 2 bases; junction bases not matched to a gene: 3. CDR3 region: CASRTSGTYNEQFF. The CDR3 nucleotides read TGTGCCAGCCGAACTAGCGGGACCTACAATGAGCAGTTCTTC.

The chain uses TRBV27 and TRBJ1-2; 10 positions agree with TRBD1. This CDR3 has 17 amino acids. V shed 5 bases and J 1 base; nucleotides not matched to a gene: 10. Germline CDR1 is MNHEY and CDR2 is SMNVEV (reference sequence). The CDR3 loop reads CASSTRDRGLLNYGYTF. The CDR3 coding sequence is TGTGCCAGCAGTACCCGGGACAGGGGCCTACTTAACTATGGCTACACCTTC.

This sequence joins TRBV4-3 and TRBJ2-1, with a possible D match to TRBD1 (6 bases). The CDR3 loop spans 16 amino acids. Trimming cost V 0 bases and J 4 bases, with 13 bases left between them. In germline, CDR1 is LGHNA, CDR2 YSLEER. CDR3 in amino acids: CASSQDRGSLYNEQFF. Here the CDR3 DNA reads TGCGCCAGCAGCCAAGATAGGGGGTCCCTTTACAATGAGCAGTTCTTC.

The chain employs TRBV6-5 and TRBJ1-2, with TRBD1 matching 7 bases. Looked up from germline, CDR1 is MNHEY and CDR2 is SVGAGI. V trimming: 0 bases; J trimming: 0 bases; junction bases outside the gene matches: 4. The length of the CDR3 is 16 residues. CDR3 nucleotide sequence: TGTGCCAGCAGTTACTCGAACCAGGGGGCTAACTATGGCTACACCTTC. Amino acid sequence: CASSYSNQGANYGYTF.

J is TRBJ2-5 and V is TRBV30; 11 nucleotides align to TRBD2. This CDR3 spans 15 amino acids. The V gene's germline CDR1 is GTSNPN and CDR2 SVGIG (reference sequence). The V segment lost 2 bases and the J segment 2 bases; nucleotides outside the gene matches: 4. The CDR3 here is CAWSFLAGGQETQYF. The CDR3, as DNA: TGTGCCTGGAGTTTTCTAGCGGGGGGACAAGAGACCCAGTACTTC.

In DNA, the CDR3 is TGTGCCAGCAGCCAAGATCTAGGGAACTATGGCTACACCTTC. Its translation is CASSQDLGNYGYTF. This chain joins TRBV4-2 and TRBJ1-2; D gene uncertain. The V and J ends lost 0 bases and 2 bases respectively, with 7 bases between them. CDR3 length: 14 residues. From germline, CDR1 is LGHNA and CDR2 YNFKEQ.

The chain couples TRBV7-2 to TRBJ2-3, with D tentatively TRBD1 (6 bases). Germline V gene lookup returns CDR1 SGHTA and CDR2 FQGNSA. V lost 1 base, J lost 4 bases, and 12 bases lay in between. The CDR3 consists of 15 residues. CDR3 region: CASSLVQGGADTQYF. The CDR3 coding sequence is TGTGCCAGCAGCTTAGTACAGGGCGGCGCAGATACGCAGTATTTT.

This clone was seen only once. In DNA form, the CDR3 reads TGTGCTAGTGGTTTGGTAAGACTCCGGACTAGCGGGAGTTTGGATGAGCAGTTCTTC. It encodes CASGLVRLRTSGSLDEQFF. V is TRBV12-5 and J is TRBJ2-1; 13 bases match TRBD2. The CDR3 loop spans 19 amino acids. With V trimmed by 0 bases and J by 8 bases, 13 bases remained unmatched. The germline CDR1 and CDR2 sequences are LGHNT and FRNRAP.

The sample holds one count of this clone. The chain employs TRBV4-1 and TRBJ2-5; TRBD1 matches 7 bases. The V gene end was trimmed by 4 bases and the J gene end by 1 base; junction bases not matched to a gene: 6. The V gene's germline CDR1 is MGHRA and CDR2 YSYEKL. The CDR3 has 15 amino acids. This CDR3 is CASSPQTGTQETQYF. In DNA form, the CDR3 reads TGCGCCAGCAGCCCCCAGACAGGGACCCAAGAGACCCAGTACTTC.

The J gene is TRBJ2-1, the V gene TRBV11-2, with D maybe TRBD1 (6 bases). The CDR3 covers 12 residues. Trimming took 5 bases from V and 9 from J, leaving 11 bases between them. The germline gives CDR1 SGHAT, CDR2 FQNNGV. The CDR3 is CASSDQGFEQFF. CDR3 nucleotide sequence: TGTGCCAGCAGCGACCAGGGGTTTGAGCAGTTCTTC.

The chain links TRBV28 to TRBJ2-1; D ambiguous. CDR3 length: 13 amino acids. Trimming left V 8 bases short and J 0 bases short, with 8 bases between. CDR1 is MDHEN and CDR2 is SYDVKM in the germline V gene. CDR3 DNA sequence: TGTGCCAGCTCAGGATACTCCTACAATGAGCAGTTCTTC. This gives the protein CASSGYSYNEQFF.

This clone was seen only once. The chain couples TRBV7-2 to TRBJ2-1; 9 nucleotides align to TRBD2. The CDR3 has 15 residues. CDR1 is SGHTA, CDR2 FQGNSA, per germline. Trimming removed 5 bases from V and 5 bases from J; junction bases left unmatched: 7. The CDR3 DNA reads as TGTGCCAGCAGCCGTGTAGCGGGGGAGCACAATGAGCAGTTCTTC. Its translation: CASSRVAGEHNEQFF.

The V call is TRBV12-5, the J call TRBJ1-1; D is ambiguous. The V end was cut by 7 bases, the J end by 5 bases, with 14 bases between. The CDR3 contains 13 residues. The V gene's germline CDR1 is LGHNT and CDR2 FRNRAP. CDR3 protein: CASAVEIRTEAFF. The DNA of the CDR3 is TGTGCTAGTGCTGTGGAAATACGGACTGAAGCTTTCTTT.

This chain joins TRBV6-5 and TRBJ1-6; D is ambiguous. This CDR3 has 13 residues. The germline V and J ends were trimmed by 4 bases and 8 bases, with 9 bases remaining between them. CDR1 is MNHEY and CDR2 is SVGAGI in the germline V gene. CDR3 sequence (DNA): TGTGCCAGCAGTTGGAGTGGGGATTCACCCCTCCACTTT. It translates to CASSWSGDSPLHF.

The chain joins TRBV14 to TRBJ2-2, with D perhaps TRBD2 (7 bases). The germline CDR1 and CDR2 sequences are SGHDN and FVKESK. Trimming removed 1 base from V and 4 bases from J, with 19 bases in between. The CDR3 is made up of 18 amino acids. CDR3 sequence: CASSQVAGGPLGTGELFF. In DNA, the CDR3 is TGTGCCAGCAGCCAAGTGGCCGGGGGGCCGCTGGGCACCGGGGAGCTGTTTTTT.

The chain joins TRBV30 to TRBJ2-1; tentative D call: TRBD2 (6 bases). Germline-derived CDR1 and CDR2 are GTSNPN and SVGIG (reference sequence). The CDR3 contains 11 residues. The V end was cut by 3 bases, the J end by 10 bases, with 10 bases between. The CDR3 DNA reads TGTGCCTGGAGCCCCCGGGGGGAGCAGTTCTTC. Protein product: CAWSPRGEQFF.